This entry concerns a single T cell receptor (beta chain). The antigen is unknown. An end of the junction differs from the germline gene, which may be a read error. CDR1 and CDR2 (germline): DFQATT, SNEGSKA (reference sequence). The CDR3 has 14 amino acids. Using RNA template, CDR3s of TCR alpha and beta were amplified with iRepertoire arm-PCR. One-step reverse transcription and amplification started from approximately 100-400 ng of tissue mRNA or PBMC total RNA. TCRdb processed the multiplex PCR reads anew with MiXCR; each CDR3 protein has one entry. This sample carries about 380,000 distinct CDR3 sequences, roughly two fifths of them seen once, and the ten largest clones take around 12%. This sample was included in a study of glioma-infiltrating T cells. Study-wide background: Low-grade gliomas were grade II; glioblastomas were grade IV at initial diagnosis. Study-level points and caveats: Very few CDR3 sequences were shared between tissue and blood. Tissue-blood divergence was below expectation in non-neoplastic patients, above in gliomas.

The sample taken for sequencing was glioma tissue, nonneoplastic brain tissue, or PBMCs (not recorded which). The clonotype comes from a human donor with low-grade glioma or glioblastoma, undergoing nonglioma brain surgery, or in good health (not recorded which). The V gene is TRBV20-1, the J gene TRBJ2-1; 8 bases agree with TRBD2. CDR3 bases: TGCAGTGCTAGTAGGGCTAGCGGGTACAATGAGCAATTCTTC. Its protein product is CSASRASGYNEQFF.